One sample yielded the 6 T cell receptor beta chains listed below, sequenced in a study of metastatic and nonmetastatic thyroid tumors. Thyroid surgery took place with no prior treatment in any patient. TCRdb called clones again from the PCR reads with MiXCR. The sample shows 45,000 to 50,000 clones, approximately 24% of them seen only once. The sample taken for sequencing was blood. These TCRs come from a male donor with papillary thyroid cancer or a benign thyroid nodule (not recorded which). Some clones in this sample may be carry-over from other donors' samples.

The chain employs TRBV20-1 and TRBJ1-1, with D hard to call. CDR1 is DFQATT, CDR2 SNEGSKA, per germline (reference sequence). The CDR3 has 14 residues. The V end lost 5 bases, the J end lost 1 base, and 14 bases lay between the germline ends. CDR3 DNA: TGCAGTGCTGCCGAACCCTTGCAGAACACTGAAGCTTTCTTT. This sequence encodes CSAAEPLQNTEAFF.

Here the CDR3 DNA reads TGTGCCAGCAGTTTCCTTAGGATTTATCTCTACGAGCAGTACTTC. Amino acid sequence: CASSFLRIYLYEQYF. The chain employs TRBV27 and TRBJ2-7; D is uncertain. CDR3 size: 15 residues. Germline V CDR1 and CDR2: MNHEY, SMNVEV (reference sequence). V was trimmed by 3 bases and J by 3 bases, leaving 15 bases between them.

This clone was counted at least ten times. The rearrangement joins TRBV3-1 to TRBJ1-3; D uncertain. The CDR3 totals 15 residues. Germline values: CDR1 LGHDT, CDR2 YNNKEL (reference sequence). The V end was cut by 5 bases, the J end by 2 bases, with 13 bases between. The CDR3 DNA reads as TGTGCCAGCAGCGGGGTATTAGGGACTGGAAACACCATATATTTT. Its protein product is CASSGVLGTGNTIYF.

The rearrangement links TRBV5-1 to TRBJ2-2; the D gene is possibly TRBD1 (5 bases). The CDR3 has 15 amino acids. Trimming left V 4 bases short and J 3 bases short, with 13 bases between. Looked up from germline, CDR1 is SGHRS and CDR2 is YFSETQ. This chain's CDR3 is CASSPETADTGELFF. CDR3 coding DNA: TGCGCCAGCAGCCCGGAGACAGCCGACACCGGGGAGCTGTTTTTT.

This clone showed up many times. The chain is built from TRBV29-1 and TRBJ2-4; TRBD2 aligns across 12 bases. After removal of 4 bases from V and 6 bases from J, the junction contained 4 bases not matched to a gene. Germline V gene data show CDR1 as SQVTM and CDR2 as ANQGSEA. The CDR3 contains 14 residues. The DNA for the CDR3 is TGCAGCGTTGGGGCTAGCGGGAGGGGAAACATTCAGTACTTC. Translating it yields CSVGASGRGNIQYF.

Regarding this clone: A much larger clone is a single base away; this may be a read error. As the CDR3 is not closed by the conserved phenylalanine or tryptophan, this likely results from a read error. This chain uses TRBV6-1 with TRBJ2-3, with D perhaps assigned TRBD1 or TRBD2 (7 bases each). Trimming removed 6 bases from V and 5 bases from J, with 12 bases in between. CDR1 and CDR2 from the germline V gene are MNHNS and SASEGT. The CDR3 has 13 residues. The CDR3 bases are TGTGCCAGCAGCCCCAGGGGGGGAGATACGCAGTATTCT. Its translation is CASSPRGGDTQYS.